The T cell receptor (beta chain) under discussion was sequenced for a study of T cell changes during pregnancy in multiple sclerosis. Sequenced by immunoSEQ multiplex PCR; TCRdb stores in-frame clones only, minus some. This sample has tens of thousands of clones, with 90% found just once. The CDR3 covers 16 residues. Germline V gene lookup returns CDR1 SGHRS and CDR2 YFSETQ. The V segment lost 4 bases and the J segment 0 bases; nucleotides outside the gene matches: 8. This specimen consisted of peripheral blood, obtained after pregnancy. The clonotype originates from a female donor in good health, enrolled as a control in a pregnancy study. The chain is built from TRBV5-1 and TRBJ1-2; 8 nucleotides agree with TRBD1. The CDR3 loop is CASSAGQGKTNYGYTF. The CDR3, as DNA: TGCGCCAGCAGCGCCGGACAGGGCAAGACTAACTATGGCTACACCTTC.